This passage covers 26 T cell receptor beta chains from one sample sequenced in a study of T cell responses to AZD1222 COVID-19 vaccine (dated by TCRdb to the early 2020s). The receptor library was made with the immunoSEQ multiplex PCR assay. TCRdb obtained this table from immuneACCESS and retained in-frame rearrangements with V and J assigned. These tables miss some clones; where compared with another copy, unresolved V genes account for less than half of the shortfall, and the remainder is unexplained. The sample yields 170,000 or so clones; 75% to 95% were counted once. Approximately 1.5% of the sample belongs to the ten largest clones. The time point label on this specimen signifies: baseline before first vaccination. The sample consisted of peripheral blood, taken on day 0 of AZD1222 vaccination. The receptors originated from an adult in good health.

CDR3 residues: CATSDMTGGENGYTF. CDR3 in DNA: TGTGCCACCAGTGATATGACAGGGGGGGAAAATGGCTACACCTTC. The chain carries TRBV24-1 and TRBJ1-2, with 9 bases lining up with TRBD1. This CDR3 region has 15 residues. Per the germline V gene, CDR1 is KGHDR and CDR2 is SFDVKD. Trimming cost V 3 bases and J 6 bases; bases outside gene matches: 7.

This sequence joins TRBV18 and TRBJ1-4; D is unresolved. V lost 6 bases and J lost 0, with 8 bases in between. CDR3 length: 14 residues. Germline CDR1 is KGHSH and CDR2 is LQKENI. CDR3 loop: CASSPGTTNEKLFF. CDR3 bases: TGTGCCAGCTCTCCTGGGACAACTAATGAAAAACTGTTTTTT.

This rearrangement joins TRBV4-1 to TRBJ1-2; TRBD1 might be the D (5 bases). Germline lookup yields CDR1 MGHRA and CDR2 YSYEKL. Trimming took 4 bases from V and 2 from J, leaving 8 bases between them. The CDR3 sequence is 13 residues long. The CDR3 bases are TGCGCCAGCAGCCTCTCAGGGAACTATGGCTACACCTTC. It encodes CASSLSGNYGYTF.

This clone showed up just a few times. This chain links TRBV19 with TRBJ1-6; D remains ambiguous. The CDR3 has 15 amino acids. Between the trimmed V and J ends, which lost 0 bases and 7 bases, there was a span of 10 bases. Looked up from germline, CDR1 is LNHDA and CDR2 is SQIVND (reference sequence). The CDR3, as DNA: TGTGCCAGTAGTATAGATCAACATATGAATTCACCCCTCCACTTT. Translation: CASSIDQHMNSPLHF.

Notes on this clone: Sequence at one end of the junction differs from germline and may be a read error. This chain uses TRBV5-4 with TRBJ1-1, with 8 bases matching TRBD1. CDR1 SGHNT and CDR2 YYREEE come from the germline V gene (reference sequence). The CDR3 covers 12 residues. The CDR3 spells CASSPQGARSHF. As DNA, the CDR3 is TGTGCCAGCAGCCCGCAGGGGGCCCGCTCCCATTTT.

This chain joins TRBV5-1 and TRBJ1-4, with D possibly TRBD1 on 5 matching bases. CDR1 and CDR2 (germline): SGHRS, YFSETQ. Trimming removed 3 bases at V and 5 bases at J, with 11 bases between. The CDR3 has 14 amino acids. Here the CDR3 DNA reads TGCGCCAGCAGCTCTGGAGGGACGAATGAAAAACTGTTTTTT. It is translated as CASSSGGTNEKLFF.

This chain joins TRBV18 and TRBJ2-7; 7 bases fit TRBD1. Germline loops: CDR1 KGHSH, CDR2 LQKENI. The V and J ends lost 3 bases and 5 bases, in that order; junction bases with no gene match: 13. This CDR3 region has 16 residues. CDR3 residues: CASSPILLTGSHEQYF. CDR3 bases: TGTGCCAGCTCACCGATACTGCTGACAGGGAGCCACGAGCAGTACTTC.

The chain has TRBV28 and TRBJ1-1, with D tentatively TRBD1 (5 bases). Germline lookup yields CDR1 MDHEN and CDR2 SYDVKM. Trimming cost V 1 base and J 5 bases, with 11 bases left between them. The CDR3 runs to 14 residues. The CDR3 loop reads CASSLSGGRTEAFF. DNA for the CDR3: TGTGCCAGCAGTTTATCGGGGGGAAGAACTGAAGCTTTCTTT.

The chain couples TRBV5-1 to TRBJ1-1; D may be TRBD1 (6 bases). V lost 4 bases, J lost 1 base, and 20 bases lay in between. The CDR3 is 17 residues long. Germline V gene sequence: CDR1 SGHRS, CDR2 YFSETQ. The CDR3 is CASSLPWGGPPNTEAFF. The CDR3 nucleotides are TGCGCCAGCAGCCTCCCCTGGGGGGGCCCACCGAACACTGAAGCTTTCTTT.

CDR3 nucleotides: TGTGCCAGCAGCCCTGACAGGGGGTATAATTCACCCCTCCACTTT. This gives the protein CASSPDRGYNSPLHF. The V gene is TRBV3-1 (or the pseudogene TRBV3-2), the J gene TRBJ1-6; the match to TRBD1 covers 9 bases. Germline V gene data show CDR1 as LGHDT and CDR2 as YNNKEL (reference sequence). This CDR3 comprises 15 residues. Trimming at V came to 4 bases and at J to 4 bases, leaving 2 bases not matched to a gene.

This clone was detected ten times or more. The rearrangement links TRBV19 to TRBJ2-1, with 8 bases fitting TRBD1. Trimming removed 6 bases from V and 6 bases from J; junction bases left unmatched: 4. The CDR3 loop spans 13 amino acids. Germline V lookup: CDR1 LNHDA, CDR2 SQIVND (reference sequence). The CDR3 loop reads CASSWTGPNEQFF. CDR3 in DNA: TGTGCCAGTAGCTGGACAGGGCCCAATGAGCAGTTCTTC. The full variable domain, its missing parts supplied by reference TRBV19 and TRBJ2-1, is DGGITQSPKYLFRKEGQNVTLSCEQNLNHDAMYWYRQDPGQGLRLIYYSQIVNDFQKGDIAEGYSVSREKKESFPLTVTSAQKNPTAFYLCASSWTGPNEQFFGPGTRLTVL.

This clone has a single count. The chain employs TRBV2 and TRBJ1-1; no clear D. The CDR3 consists of 15 residues. Trimming pared 4 bases from V and 1 base from J, leaving 13 bases between. The germline V gene has CDR1 SNHLY and CDR2 FYNNEI. The chain's CDR3 is CASSVFPPRNTEAFF. CDR3 sequence (DNA): TGTGCCAGCAGTGTTTTCCCCCCGAGGAACACTGAAGCTTTCTTT. The full variable domain, completed using reference TRBV2 and TRBJ1-1, is EPEVTQTPSHQVTQMGQEVILRCVPISNHLYFYWYRQILGQKVEFLVSFYNNEISEKSEIFDDQFSVERPDGSNFTLKIRSTKLEDSAMYFCASSVFPPRNTEAFFGQGTRLTVV.

The chain combines TRBV10-3 with TRBJ1-5, with D maybe TRBD1 (6 bases). This CDR3 comprises 16 residues. CDR1 is ENHRY, CDR2 SYGVKD, per germline. V was pared by 1 base and J by 4 bases, with 14 bases between. This CDR3 reads CAISEFSSGANQPQHF. The CDR3 DNA sequence: TGTGCCATCAGTGAGTTCAGCTCGGGGGCAAATCAGCCCCAGCATTTT.

The chain couples TRBV5-5 to TRBJ2-1, with 12 bases that match TRBD2. J lost 1 base, V lost 0 bases, and 2 bases had no gene match. Germline CDR1 is SGHKS and CDR2 is YYEKEE (reference sequence). This CDR3 comprises 17 residues. CDR3 sequence: CASSLETSGGSYNEQFF. The CDR3 DNA reads TGTGCCAGCAGCTTGGAGACTAGCGGGGGTTCCTACAATGAGCAGTTCTTC. Combining the CDR3 with reference TRBV5-5 and TRBJ2-1 gives the whole variable domain DAGVTQSPTHLIKTRGQQVTLRCSPISGHKSVSWYQQVLGQGPQFIFQYYEKEERGRGNFPDRFSARQFPNYSSELNVNALLLGDSALYLCASSLETSGGSYNEQFFGPGTRLTVL.

The V gene is TRBV4-1, the J gene TRBJ2-5; D gene unclear. The CDR3 contains 14 residues. The germline V gene encodes CDR1 MGHRA and CDR2 YSYEKL. V lost 0 bases and J lost 5, with 10 bases in between. The chain's CDR3 is CASSQDVVVETQYF. For the CDR3, the DNA is TGCGCCAGCAGCCAAGATGTAGTCGTGGAGACCCAGTACTTC.

The chain has TRBV5-1 and TRBJ2-5; D might be TRBD1 (6 bases). V was pared by 5 bases and J by 3 bases, with 11 bases between. The length of the CDR3 is 13 residues. CDR1 is SGHRS, CDR2 YFSETQ, per germline. For the CDR3, the DNA is TGCGCCAGCAGTCAACAGGGAGAAGAGACCCAGTACTTC. Translated, it gives CASSQQGEETQYF.

The rearrangement links TRBV28 to TRBJ1-4; tentative D call: TRBD1 (5 bases). The ends were cut back, 4 bases at V and 10 bases at J, with 16 bases in the middle. Germline V gives CDR1 MDHEN, CDR2 SYDVKM. The CDR3 consists of 14 residues. Here the CDR3 DNA reads TGTGCCAGCAGTTCATCAGGGTATAAGGGAAAACTGTTTTTT. Encoded protein: CASSSSGYKGKLFF.

This chain connects TRBV10-2 to TRBJ2-7; TRBD1 matches at 7 bases. Per the germline V gene, CDR1 is WSHSY and CDR2 is SAAADI. V lost 3 bases to trimming and J lost 2 bases; unmatched junction nucleotides: 7. The CDR3 sequence is 15 residues long. The CDR3 region is CASSEIGGLAYEQYF. In nucleotides, the CDR3 is TGCGCCAGCAGTGAAATAGGGGGCCTTGCCTACGAGCAGTACTTC.

The rearrangement joins TRBV5-1 to TRBJ1-2, with D uncertain. CDR1 SGHRS and CDR2 YFSETQ come from the germline V gene. V was trimmed by 0 bases and J by 5 bases, leaving 11 bases between them. The CDR3 is made up of 14 amino acids. CDR3 nucleotides: TGCGCCAGCAGCTTGGGCGGGCAGGAATATGGCTACACCTTC. The encoded protein is CASSLGGQEYGYTF.

J is TRBJ1-2 and V is TRBV28, with a tentative D call TRBD1 (6 bases). There are 15 residues in the CDR3. Trimming pared 1 base from V and 6 bases from J, leaving 15 bases between. The germline V gene has CDR1 MDHEN and CDR2 SYDVKM. CDR3 residues: CASSLFGGDRDGYTF. CDR3 DNA: TGTGCCAGCAGTTTATTTGGGGGCGACAGAGATGGCTACACCTTC.

The CDR3 sequence: CASSLWGADYGYTF. CDR3 bases: TGTGCCAGCAGTTTATGGGGGGCTGACTATGGCTACACCTTC. The V and J genes are TRBV28 and TRBJ1-2, with D perhaps TRBD1 (6 bases). Trimming cost V 0 bases and J 3 bases, with 8 bases left between them. The CDR3 length is 14 residues. In germline, CDR1 is MDHEN, CDR2 SYDVKM.

This clone appeared once. This chain connects TRBV14 to TRBJ1-1; a possible D gene is TRBD1 (5 bases). Trimming pared 5 bases from V and 1 base from J, leaving 8 bases between. The CDR3 has 13 amino acids. Germline CDR1 and CDR2: SGHDN and FVKESK. Here the CDR3 DNA reads TGTGCCAGCAGCTCCGGGGGGAACACTGAAGCTTTCTTT. Translating gives CASSSGGNTEAFF. The full variable domain, with the rest looked up from reference TRBV14 and TRBJ1-1, is EAGVTQFPSHSVIEKGQTVTLRCDPISGHDNLYWYRRVMGKEIKFLLHFVKESKQDESGMPNNRFLAERTGGTYSTLKVQPAELEDSGVYFCASSSGGNTEAFFGQGTRLTVV.

The chain employs TRBV18 and TRBJ2-7; TRBD2 matches 12 bases. CDR1 and CDR2 (germline): KGHSH, LQKENI. With 6 bases clipped from V and 4 bases from J, the junction kept 4 bases outside the gene matches. The CDR3 has 14 amino acids. In DNA form, the CDR3 reads TGTGCCAGCTCGGCGGGACTAGCGGGTTACGAGCAGTACTTC. It yields the protein CASSAGLAGYEQYF. The variable domain in full, with the rest retrieved from reference TRBV18 and TRBJ2-7, is NAGVMQNPRHLVRRRGQEARLRCSPMKGHSHVYWYRQLPEEGLKFMVYLQKENIIDESGMPKERFSAEFPKEGPSILRIQQVVRGDSAAYFCASSAGLAGYEQYFGPGTRLTVT.

The genes are TRBV13 and TRBJ1-4; D possibly corresponds to TRBD1 (6 bases). CDR1 and CDR2 from the germline V gene are PRHDT and FYEKMQ (reference sequence). This CDR3 has 14 amino acids. The ends were cut back, 3 bases at V and 7 bases at J, with 12 bases in the middle. The CDR3 nucleotides are TGTGCCAGCAGCTTTACGGCAGGGGCTGAAAAACTGTTTTTT. Translation: CASSFTAGAEKLFF.

The rearrangement uses TRBV3-1 (or the pseudogene TRBV3-2) and TRBJ1-5; 12 bases agree with TRBD1. CDR3 length: 15 amino acids. The V segment lost 3 bases and the J segment 4 bases; nucleotides outside the gene matches: 1. Germline CDR1 is LGHDT and CDR2 is YNNKEL (reference sequence). CDR3 loop: CASSQGQGANQPQHF. CDR3 sequence (DNA): TGTGCCAGCAGCCAGGGACAGGGGGCAAATCAGCCCCAGCATTTT.

The CDR3 is CASSRTQKGVDGYTF. The CDR3 nucleotides are TGTGCCAGCTCACGAACTCAAAAAGGGGTGGATGGCTACACCTTC. J is TRBJ1-2 and V is TRBV18, with TRBD1 as a possible D gene (5 bases). CDR1 and CDR2 (germline): KGHSH, LQKENI. This CDR3 has 15 residues. The ends were cut back, 4 bases at V and 6 bases at J, with 18 bases in the middle.